A selection of T cell receptor beta chains follows, all from one sample in a study of OX40 agonist ivuxolimab in advanced cancers. Assay: immunoSEQ multiplex PCR; the TCRdb copy retains only in-frame clones and omits some. The sample lists about 30,000 clones, about nine tenths seen once, with roughly 24% in the top ten. The material was CD4+ or CD8+ T cells sorted from blood, obtained in a trial of the OX40 agonist ivuxolimab. The receptors originated from an adult with an advanced solid tumor such as melanoma, head and neck, liver or kidney cancer. Each CDR3 is given with its conserved first and last residue. D genes are given only for firm matches. Expanded clones get a size class; other rows say once, few or many, or leave the size out.

J,size,V,D,CDR3,DNA
TRBJ2-2,NA,TRBV11-2,NA,CASSFPKDTVNTGELFF,TGTGCCAGCAGCTTCCCTAAGGACACTGTTAATACCGGGGAGCTGTTTTTT
TRBJ2-1,NA,TRBV2,TRBD2,CASIQTSGRNNEQFF,TGTGCCAGCATCCAGACTAGCGGGAGAAACAATGAGCAGTTCTTC
TRBJ2-7,NA,TRBV19,NA,CASRGAGTLPYEQYF,TGTGCCAGTAGAGGGGCCGGGACCCTTCCCTACGAGCAGTACTTC
TRBJ1-3,NA,TRBV7-6,NA,CASSPSWGSGNTIYF,TGTGCCAGCAGTCCTAGCTGGGGGTCTGGAAACACCATATATTTT
TRBJ2-3,NA,TRBV13,NA,CASSSRSRQGTTDTQYF,TGTGCCAGCAGCTCCCGCTCCCGGCAGGGGACCACAGATACGCAGTATTTT
TRBJ2-7,NA,TRBV9,NA,CASSYGSEQYF,TGTGCCAGCAGCTACGGGAGCGAGCAGTACTTC
TRBJ2-7,NA,TRBV7-9,TRBD2,CASSLARSGTAYEQYF,TGTGCCAGCAGCTTAGCGCGTAGCGGGACCGCCTACGAGCAGTACTTC
TRBJ2-7,NA,TRBV7-9,TRBD2,CASSQDAGGGLVAYEQYF,TGTGCCAGCAGCCAAGATGCGGGAGGAGGTCTAGTAGCCTACGAGCAGTACTTC
TRBJ1-5,NA,TRBV19,NA,CASTTDTDQPQHF,TGTGCCAGTACAACAGACACGGATCAGCCCCAGCATTTT
TRBJ2-2,once,TRBV15,NA,CATSRDFRTAGELFF,TGTGCCACCAGCAGAGATTTTCGGACAGCCGGGGAGCTGTTTTTT
TRBJ2-7,NA,TRBV6-5,TRBD1,CATLGQGAYEQYF,TGTGCCACCCTGGGACAGGGGGCTTACGAGCAGTACTTC
TRBJ1-2,few,TRBV19,NA,CASGDGPDYYGYTF,TGTGCCAGTGGGGACGGGCCGGACTACTATGGCTACACCTTC
TRBJ1-6,NA,TRBV7-2,TRBD1,CASSLEGTGSNSPLHF,TGTGCCAGCAGCTTAGAGGGGACAGGGTCTAATTCACCCCTCCACTTT
TRBJ2-7,NA,TRBV10-1,TRBD1,CASSRDRGFNPYEQYF,TGCGCCAGCAGTAGGGACAGGGGGTTCAATCCCTACGAGCAGTACTTC
TRBJ2-1,NA,TRBV27,NA,CASSLAGGVLRSYNEQFF,TGTGCCAGCAGTTTGGCAGGAGGCGTGTTGAGATCCTACAATGAGCAGTTCTTC
TRBJ2-1,NA,TRBV13,NA,CASSGPGTSPAGEQFF,TGTGCCAGCAGCGGGCCCGGGACTTCGCCCGCTGGAGAGCAGTTCTTC
TRBJ2-7,few,TRBV30,NA,CAWSGAGAYEQYF,TGTGCCTGGAGTGGGGCAGGGGCCTACGAGCAGTACTTC
TRBJ2-2,once,TRBV9,NA,CASSPTAGTVTGELFF,TGTGCCAGCTCCCCTACGGCAGGGACGGTAACCGGGGAGCTGTTTTTT
TRBJ1-2,NA,TRBV19,TRBD1,CASSNYQDRIYGYTF,TGTGCCAGTAGTAACTACCAGGACAGGATCTATGGCTACACCTTC
TRBJ2-2,NA,TRBV18,TRBD2,CASSPQLIAGLAGSGELFF,TGTGCCAGCTCACCACAGTTGATTGCGGGACTAGCGGGATCCGGGGAGCTGTTTTTT
TRBJ2-5,NA,TRBV19,NA,CASTPDGGKETQYF,TGTGCCAGTACCCCGGATGGAGGGAAAGAGACCCAGTACTTC
TRBJ2-1,NA,TRBV7-6,NA,CASSLSSPIYNEQFF,TGTGCCAGCAGCTTAAGTAGCCCGATCTACAATGAGCAGTTCTTC
TRBJ2-3,NA,TRBV14,NA,CASSLSHVGTDTQYF,TGTGCCAGCAGCCTATCTCATGTGGGCACAGATACGCAGTATTTT
TRBJ2-7,NA,TRBV14,NA,CASSQGPDYEQYF,TGTGCCAGCAGCCAGGGACCGGACTACGAGCAGTACTTC
TRBJ2-3,once,TRBV11-3,TRBD1,CASSERDRGGSYTQYF,TGTGCCAGCAGCGAACGGGACAGGGGGGGGTCATATACGCAGTATTTT
TRBJ2-7,NA,TRBV13,NA,CASSPQRGKTYEQYF,TGTGCCAGCAGCCCTCAAAGGGGGAAAACCTACGAGCAGTACTTC
TRBJ2-2,NA,TRBV6-4,TRBD2,CASSDSSLAGGPGTGELFF,TGTGCCAGCAGTGACTCTAGTCTAGCGGGAGGGCCTGGCACCGGGGAGCTGTTTTTT
TRBJ2-1,few,TRBV5-4,NA,CASSLGGNEQFF,TGTGCCAGCAGCTTGGGGGGCAATGAGCAGTTCTTC
TRBJ2-2,NA,TRBV20-1,NA,CSATTGELFF,TGCAGTGCTACCACCGGGGAGCTGTTTTTT
TRBJ1-4,NA,TRBV10-3,TRBD1,CAAGQAPDFDEKLFF,TGTGCCGCAGGACAGGCCCCGGACTTTGATGAAAAACTGTTTTTT
TRBJ2-3,medium-sized,TRBV6-1,NA,CASSDLGTQYF,TGTGCCAGCAGTGACCTGGGTACGCAGTATTTT
TRBJ2-1,NA,TRBV6-4,NA,CASKPEGKNEQFF,TGTGCCAGCAAGCCGGAGGGGAAGAATGAGCAGTTCTTC
TRBJ2-5,NA,TRBV28,TRBD2,CASSPLRLAGGPGETQYF,TGTGCCAGCAGTCCACTACGGCTAGCGGGAGGCCCAGGGGAGACCCAGTACTTC
TRBJ2-7,NA,TRBV27,TRBD2,CASWTGGSEQYF,TGTGCCAGTTGGACGGGAGGGTCCGAGCAGTACTTC